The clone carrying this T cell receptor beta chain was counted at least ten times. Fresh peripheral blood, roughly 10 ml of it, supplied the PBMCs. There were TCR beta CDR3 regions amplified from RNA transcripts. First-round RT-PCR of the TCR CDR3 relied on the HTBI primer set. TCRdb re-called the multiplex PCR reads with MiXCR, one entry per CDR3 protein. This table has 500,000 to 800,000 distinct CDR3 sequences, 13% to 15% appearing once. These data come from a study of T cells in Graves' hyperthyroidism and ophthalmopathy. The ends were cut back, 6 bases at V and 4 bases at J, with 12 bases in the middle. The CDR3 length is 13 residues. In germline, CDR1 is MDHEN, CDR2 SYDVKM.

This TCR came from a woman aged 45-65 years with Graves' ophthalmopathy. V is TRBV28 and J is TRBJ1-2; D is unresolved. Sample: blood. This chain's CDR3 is CASSPRAGYGYTF. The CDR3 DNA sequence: TGTGCCAGCAGCCCCCGGGCAGGCTATGGCTACACCTTC.